Below, 26 T cell receptor beta chains from the same sample are listed, as sequenced in a study of shared clonotypes between healthy human individuals. Assay: immunoSEQ multiplex PCR; the TCRdb copy retains only in-frame clones and omits some. The table records more than 2,000,000 clones, roughly 92% of them present only once. The sequenced sample consisted of naive CD4+ T cells sorted from blood. Subset here: CD45RA+ positively selected. The receptors here all came from a man aged 18 to 35 in good health.

Worth noting for this clone: Other nucleotide sequences from this sample produce the same CDR3. The chain recombines TRBV30 with TRBJ1-5, with 7 bases aligning to TRBD1. The germline V gene encodes CDR1 GTSNPN and CDR2 SVGIG (reference sequence). V was clipped by 1 base and J by 0 bases; unmatched bases: 0. The CDR3 extends over 14 amino acids. CDR3 residues: CAWSAGGSNQPQHF. The CDR3 DNA reads TGTGCCTGGAGTGCAGGGGGTAGCAATCAGCCCCAGCATTTT.

The chain recombines TRBV7-3 with TRBJ2-3; D may be TRBD2 (5 bases). The V gene lost 5 bases and the J gene lost 6 bases, with 12 bases spanning the gap. Germline V gene sequence: CDR1 SGHTA, CDR2 FQGTGA. The CDR3 contains 13 residues. The CDR3 nucleotides are TGTGCCAGCAGCCGGGGAGCTCTGGATACGCAGTATTTT. Protein sequence: CASSRGALDTQYF.

This chain joins TRBV2 and TRBJ1-2; 9 bases match TRBD1. The CDR3 loop spans 13 amino acids. J lost 5 bases, V lost 5 bases, and 3 bases had no gene match. The germline V gene encodes CDR1 SNHLY and CDR2 FYNNEI. The CDR3 DNA sequence: TGTGCCAGCAGTACCGGGACAGGGTATGGCTACACCTTC. Its protein product is CASSTGTGYGYTF.

The chain recombines TRBV2 with TRBJ2-4, with D maybe TRBD2 (7 bases). This CDR3 is 14 amino acids long. The germline CDR1 and CDR2 sequences are SNHLY and FYNNEI. V was clipped by 8 bases and J by 3 bases, with 14 bases between them. The CDR3 protein is CASGGGESKNIQYF. The CDR3 coding sequence is TGTGCCAGCGGGGGGGGCGAAAGCAAAAACATTCAGTACTTC.

The chain has TRBV6-4 and TRBJ2-1; tentatively, D is TRBD2 (5 bases). CDR3 length: 14 amino acids. Germline V lookup: CDR1 MRHNA, CDR2 SNTAGT. V was trimmed by 6 bases and J by 5 bases, leaving 14 bases between them. The CDR3 sequence is CASSRTSSHNEQFF. The CDR3 coding sequence is TGTGCCAGCAGCCGTACTAGTTCCCACAATGAGCAGTTCTTC.

The V gene is TRBV5-1, the J gene TRBJ2-1, with D perhaps TRBD2 (5 bases). The CDR3 runs 11 residues. The V gene lost 5 bases and the J gene lost 8 bases, with 8 bases spanning the gap. Germline V lookup: CDR1 SGHRS, CDR2 YFSETQ. The CDR3 is CASRRAYEQFF. The CDR3 DNA reads TGCGCCAGCAGGCGGGCCTATGAGCAGTTCTTC.

This clone was seen only once. The chain recombines TRBV10-2 with TRBJ2-2, with D possibly being TRBD2 (6 bases). The CDR3 length is 15 residues. V lost 0 bases to trimming and J lost 3 bases, with 8 bases between them. Germline CDR1 reads WSHSY; CDR2 reads SAAADI. CDR3 residues: CASSESWRDTGELFF. CDR3 DNA sequence: TGCGCCAGCAGTGAGTCGTGGAGGGACACCGGGGAGCTGTTTTTT.

J is TRBJ2-3 and V is TRBV28; either TRBD1 or TRBD2 may fit D (6 bases each). Trimming took off 1 base at V and 3 bases at J, with 8 bases between the two ends. Germline V CDR1 and CDR2: MDHEN, SYDVKM. The CDR3 consists of 14 residues. CDR3 region: CASSLLGGTDTQYF. As DNA, the CDR3 is TGTGCCAGCAGTTTATTAGGGGGGACAGATACGCAGTATTTT.

The chain carries TRBV11-3 and TRBJ2-3; 9 nucleotides agree with TRBD2. CDR3 length: 18 amino acids. Unmatched junction bases numbered 10, after V lost 0 bases and J lost 3 bases. CDR1 SGHNT and CDR2 YENEEA come from the germline V gene. CDR3 loop: CASSLDGGGSGGTDTQYF. In DNA, the CDR3 is TGTGCCAGCAGCTTAGATGGCGGGGGTAGCGGGGGAACAGATACGCAGTATTTT. Full variable domain (rest looked up from reference TRBV11-3 and TRBJ2-3): EAGVVQSPRYKIIEKKQPVAFWCNPISGHNTLYWYLQNLGQGPELLIRYENEEAVDDSQLPKDRFSAERLKGVDSTLKIQPAELGDSAVYLCASSLDGGGSGGTDTQYFGPGTRLTVL.

The chain uses TRBV15 and TRBJ2-7; 11 bases are a match to TRBD1. V was pared by 0 bases and J by 3 bases, with 1 base of the junction left unmatched. This CDR3 is 15 amino acids long. Germline V CDR1 and CDR2: LNHNV, YYDKDF (reference sequence). The CDR3 sequence: CATSREGTGGYEQYF. DNA of the CDR3: TGTGCCACCAGCAGAGAGGGGACAGGGGGCTACGAGCAGTACTTC.

CDR3: CASRFTGDNQPQHF. CDR3 nucleotide sequence: TGCGCCAGCAGATTTACAGGGGACAATCAGCCCCAGCATTTT. The chain has TRBV10-1 and TRBJ1-5, with 7 bases aligning to TRBD1. Unmatched junction bases numbered 5, after V lost 6 bases and J lost 3 bases. The CDR3 covers 14 residues. Germline CDR1 and CDR2: WNHNN and SYGVQD (reference sequence).

The chain links TRBV5-1 to TRBJ2-1, with D hard to call. The length of the CDR3 is 13 residues. V was clipped by 4 bases and J by 5 bases, with 10 bases between them. In germline, CDR1 is SGHRS, CDR2 YFSETQ. The CDR3 is CASSTGVDNEQFF. For the CDR3, the DNA is TGCGCCAGCAGCACGGGCGTGGACAATGAGCAGTTCTTC.

V gene TRBV7-8 combines with J gene TRBJ1-1; possible D gene TRBD1, 6 bases. With 5 bases removed from V and 1 base from J, the gap between germline ends came to 14 bases. CDR1 and CDR2 (germline): SGHVS, FQNEAQ. The CDR3 length is 15 residues. CDR3 sequence reads: CASSRNRDKNTEAFF. The CDR3 nucleotides read TGTGCCAGCAGCCGAAACCGGGACAAGAACACTGAAGCTTTCTTT.

The chain employs TRBV7-9 and TRBJ2-1; 7 nucleotides agree with TRBD2. Germline CDR1 and CDR2: SEHNR and FQNEAQ (reference sequence). CDR3 length: 15 amino acids. V shed 4 bases and J 0 bases; nucleotides not matched to a gene: 3. The CDR3 here is CASSWAGVSYNEQFF. CDR3 nucleotides: TGTGCCAGCAGCTGGGCGGGGGTCTCCTACAATGAGCAGTTCTTC.

The genes are TRBV7-9 and TRBJ2-7, with unresolved D. Germline values: CDR1 SEHNR, CDR2 FQNEAQ (reference sequence). V was pared by 1 base and J by 3 bases, with 10 bases between. CDR3 length equals 14 residues. The DNA of the CDR3 is TGTGCCAGCAGCTTAGGGGGTACGATCTACGAGCAGTACTTC. It codes for CASSLGGTIYEQYF.

Details on this clone: The identical CDR3 is also encoded by other nucleotide sequences in the sample. The V gene is TRBV7-2, the J gene TRBJ2-5; D is uncertain. The CDR3 is 14 residues long. Trimming left V 5 bases short and J 1 base short, with 11 bases between. Germline CDR1 is SGHTA and CDR2 is FQGNSA. The CDR3 region has the DNA TGTGCCAGCAGCCTTTCACAAGTCCAAGAGACCCAGTACTTC. Translated: CASSLSQVQETQYF.

The chain joins TRBV7-2 to TRBJ1-2; 8 bases are shared with TRBD1. Trimming took 5 bases from V and 10 from J; bases not matched to a gene: 15. Germline loops: CDR1 SGHTA, CDR2 FQGNSA. CDR3 size: 15 residues. This CDR3 is CASSPRQGTPFVYTF. Here the CDR3 DNA reads TGTGCCAGCAGCCCCCGACAGGGGACACCATTCGTCTACACCTTC.

V and J are TRBV4-1 and TRBJ2-7; 10 positions agree with TRBD1. CDR1 is MGHRA, CDR2 YSYEKL, per germline. This CDR3 comprises 16 residues. V lost 0 bases and J lost 5; bases outside the gene matches: 7. CDR3 amino acids: CASSQDPPGQGNEQYF. The CDR3 coding sequence is TGCGCCAGCAGCCAAGATCCCCCGGGACAGGGGAACGAGCAGTACTTC.

The rearrangement uses TRBV28 and TRBJ2-1, with a possible D match to TRBD1 (6 bases). V dropped 7 bases and J dropped 10 bases, with 11 bases sitting between them. The CDR3 length is 11 residues. Germline-derived CDR1 and CDR2 are MDHEN and SYDVKM. In nucleotides, the CDR3 is TGTGCCAGCAACAACAGGGACGAGCAGTTCTTC. Residues: CASNNRDEQFF.

This chain uses TRBV10-3 with TRBJ2-7, with 9 bases matching TRBD1. V shed 10 bases and J 1 base; nucleotides not matched to a gene: 5. Looked up from germline, CDR1 is ENHRY and CDR2 is SYGVKD. This CDR3 comprises 13 residues. CDR3 sequence: CATGDRVSYEQYF. The CDR3 nucleotides read TGTGCCACTGGGGACAGGGTTTCCTACGAGCAGTACTTC.

This sequence joins TRBV30 and TRBJ1-5; possibly TRBD1 for D (6 bases). The CDR3 consists of 15 residues. V dropped 1 base and J dropped 2 bases, with 12 bases sitting between them. Germline V gene sequence: CDR1 GTSNPN, CDR2 SVGIG (reference sequence). DNA for the CDR3: TGTGCCTGGAGTGGTCGGGGGGCGGGCAATCAGCCCCAGCATTTT. It is translated as CAWSGRGAGNQPQHF.

Worth noting for this clone: Other nucleotide sequences in the sample specify the same CDR3. The V gene is TRBV30, the J gene TRBJ1-5; D remains ambiguous. From germline, CDR1 is GTSNPN and CDR2 SVGIG (reference sequence). The V end was cut by 0 bases, the J end by 1 base, with 4 bases between. This CDR3 is 13 amino acids long. In DNA form, the CDR3 reads TGTGCCTGGAGTGTACTGAGCAATCAGCCCCAGCATTTT. Its protein product is CAWSVLSNQPQHF.

The genes are TRBV10-3 and TRBJ2-2; TRBD2 matches 14 bases. CDR3 size: 18 residues. CDR1 and CDR2 (germline): ENHRY, SYGVKD. With 6 bases clipped from V and 3 bases from J, the junction kept 9 bases outside the gene matches. In DNA form, the CDR3 reads TGTGCCATCAGCCGCGCCGGGACTAGCGGGAGCCACACCGGGGAGCTGTTTTTT. This translates into CAISRAGTSGSHTGELFF.

This chain uses TRBV5-4 with TRBJ2-1; D is undetermined. V lost 0 bases, J lost 7 bases, and 14 bases lay in between. From germline, CDR1 is SGHNT and CDR2 YYREEE (reference sequence). This CDR3 has 15 amino acids. The CDR3 region has the DNA TGTGCCAGCAGCTTGGAAGTAGCCGGGTTGAATGAGCAGTTCTTC. As protein: CASSLEVAGLNEQFF.

The CDR3 reads CASSLAGGPYNEQFF. Written as DNA, the CDR3 is TGTGCCAGCAGCTTAGCGGGGGGCCCCTACAATGAGCAGTTCTTC. This chain joins TRBV7-6 and TRBJ2-1; D may correspond to TRBD1 or TRBD2 (6 bases each). Between the trimmed V and J ends, which lost 0 bases and 2 bases, there was a span of 8 bases. There are 15 residues in the CDR3. Germline V CDR1 and CDR2: SGHVS, FNYEAQ.

This clone appeared a few times. The chain couples TRBV11-2 to TRBJ2-7; maybe TRBD1 (6 bases). This CDR3 is 18 amino acids long. CDR1 and CDR2 (germline): SGHAT, FQNNGV. With 3 bases removed from V and 2 bases from J, the gap between germline ends came to 23 bases. This CDR3 reads CASSFPGISAGATYEQYF. The CDR3 region has the DNA TGTGCCAGCAGCTTCCCGGGGATTTCCGCAGGGGCCACCTACGAGCAGTACTTC.